These T cell receptor beta chains were read from a single sample in a study of CD8 T cells in Susac syndrome. TCRdb passed the immunoSEQ multiplex PCR reads through MiXCR, listing each CDR3 protein once. The sample lists approximately 220,000 distinct CDR3 sequences, roughly 90% occurring once. The sample taken for sequencing was CD8+ T cells from PBMCs. Every receptor here comes from a human donor with multiple sclerosis. CDR3s include the opening cysteine and the closing phenylalanine or tryptophan. A D gene is named only where the DNA matches it firmly. Clone size is shown for a subset of rows, as once, few, many or a class of expanded clone.

DNA	CDR3	V	J	size	D
TGTGCCAGCAGCTCGACTAGCGCGAGTTCCCTTGCGAGAGCCCTATCCTACAATGAGCAGTTCTTC	CASSSTSASSLARALSYNEQFF	TRBV6-4	TRBJ2-1	-	TRBD2
TGTGCCAGTAGTATGGGGGCTAGTGGGGAGCAGTACTTC	CASSMGASGEQYF	TRBV19	TRBJ2-7	-	-
TGTGCCAGCAGCTGGGTCGGGGGAGGGATCGGACATTACAGCTCTGGGGCCAACGTCCTGACTTTC	CASSWVGGGIGHYSSGANVLTF	TRBV6-2/TRBV6-3	TRBJ2-6	-	TRBD2
TGTGCCAGCAGTCCACAGGGGGGAAACTATGGCTACACCTTC	CASSPQGGNYGYTF	TRBV12-3/TRBV12-4	TRBJ1-2	-	TRBD1
TGTGCCATAAACAGGGGGCAAGGATCACCCCTCCACTTT	CAINRGQGSPLHF	TRBV2	TRBJ1-6	-	TRBD1
TGTGCCTGGAGTGCCGGGGACGGTGTGTACAATGAGCAGTTCTTC	CAWSAGDGVYNEQFF	TRBV30	TRBJ2-1	-	-
TGCAGCGTTGAAGATCGGACTAGCAGATACAATGAGCAGTTCTTC	CSVEDRTSRYNEQFF	TRBV29-1	TRBJ2-1	once	TRBD2
TGTGCCATCAGTGAGGGGGCTTCACCCCTCCACTTT	CAISEGASPLHF	TRBV10-3	TRBJ1-6	-	-
TGTGCCAGCTCACGACCAGAACAGGGGGCGGAAGCTTTCTTT	CASSRPEQGAEAFF	TRBV18	TRBJ1-1	-	TRBD1
TGTGCCAGCAGCTCCCCCGAGGGTGTACACGAGCAGTACTTC	CASSSPEGVHEQYF	TRBV7-9	TRBJ2-7	-	-
TGTGCCAGCAGCAAAGGGAGAATTGAGAGGGCCAAAAACATTCAGTACTTC	CASSKGRIERAKNIQYF	TRBV21-1	TRBJ2-4	-	-
TGTGCCAGCAGCCAAGCGAACAGGGCCCAGCCCCAGCATTTT	CASSQANRAQPQHF	TRBV4-2	TRBJ1-5	-	-
TGTGCCAGTAGTACGCGACGGGGATACAATGAGCAGTTCTTC	CASSTRRGYNEQFF	TRBV19	TRBJ2-1	-	-
TGTGCCAGCTCGGTTCGGGGCTTCGACTATGGCTACACCTTC	CASSVRGFDYGYTF	TRBV13	TRBJ1-2	-	-
TGTGCCAGCACCTCGGGAGTAGCGGGTAATGAGCAGTTCTTC	CASTSGVAGNEQFF	TRBV27	TRBJ2-1	-	TRBD2
TGTGCCAGCGGCGTTCATGGAGGGGTGAACACTGAAGCTTTCTTT	CASGVHGGVNTEAFF	TRBV9	TRBJ1-1	-	-
TGTGCCAGCACCTTAACGGGTGGAAACACTGAAGCTTTCTTT	CASTLTGGNTEAFF	TRBV12-3/TRBV12-4	TRBJ1-1	-	-
TGTGCCAGCAGTTTAGTACCGCGGGCCCACGATGAGCAGTTCTTC	CASSLVPRAHDEQFF	TRBV12-3/TRBV12-4	TRBJ2-1	-	-
TGTGCCAGCAGTTCGACAGGGGGCGGATACGAGCAGTACTTC	CASSSTGGGYEQYF	TRBV27	TRBJ2-7	-	TRBD1
TGTGCCAGCAGCTTAGGGATTAGCTCCTACAATGAGCAGTTCTTC	CASSLGISSYNEQFF	TRBV11-2	TRBJ2-1	-	-
TGTGCCAGCATCCCGGACGGGGCGTACACTGAAGCTTTCTTT	CASIPDGAYTEAFF	TRBV7-2	TRBJ1-1	-	-
TGCGCCAGCAGCCAAGGGTTCGGGGGCGAGCAGTACTTC	CASSQGFGGEQYF	TRBV4-1	TRBJ2-7	-	-
TGCAGCGTCCAACTGGGACTAGCGGGAGCCTACGAGCAGTACTTC	CSVQLGLAGAYEQYF	TRBV29-1	TRBJ2-7	-	TRBD2
TGTGCCAGCAGTGCCCCCGGAGGAACATCCAACACCCCGAACACCGGGGAGCTGTTTTTT	CASSAPGGTSNTPNTGELFF	TRBV2	TRBJ2-2	-	-
TGTGCCAGCAGTGATACGCAGGGGAGACCCTACGAGCAGTACTTC	CASSDTQGRPYEQYF	TRBV6-1	TRBJ2-7	-	-
TGTGCCAGCAGCTTGGGGGTGGGACTGACTACCTACGAGCAGTACTTC	CASSLGVGLTTYEQYF	TRBV7-9	TRBJ2-7	once	-
TGTGCCAGCAGCCTCCCGACCGGGACAGGTGGAGATACGCAGTATTTT	CASSLPTGTGGDTQYF	TRBV9	TRBJ2-3	-	TRBD1
TGTGCCAGCAGTCGACAGGGAGGGCAGCCCCAGCATTTT	CASSRQGGQPQHF	TRBV2	TRBJ1-5	-	TRBD1
TGTGCCAGCAGCCGCCCGACTAGCGGGGGCCGGAGCTCCTACAATGAGCAGTTCTTC	CASSRPTSGGRSSYNEQFF	TRBV7-9	TRBJ2-1	-	TRBD2
TGCGCCAGCAGCCCCCGGGTAGCGGCCACCGGGGAGCTGTTTTTT	CASSPRVAATGELFF	TRBV4-1	TRBJ2-2	-	-
TGCAGCGTGACAGGCTCGAACACCGGGGAGCTGTTTTTT	CSVTGSNTGELFF	TRBV29-1	TRBJ2-2	-	-
TGTGCCAGTAGTGTCTCGCTGGGAACTGAAGCTTTCTTT	CASSVSLGTEAFF	TRBV19	TRBJ1-1	-	-
TGTGCCAGCAGTTCCTACACAGGGGCTGGGGCCAACGTCCTGACTTTC	CASSSYTGAGANVLTF	TRBV6-5	TRBJ2-6	-	TRBD1
TGTGCCAGCAGTCGGACAGGGTGGAACACTGAAGCTTTCTTT	CASSRTGWNTEAFF	TRBV6-2/TRBV6-3	TRBJ1-1	-	TRBD1
TGCAGCGTTGATTTTCTCGGGGACAGGGCTTTCTTT	CSVDFLGDRAFF	TRBV29-1	TRBJ1-1	-	TRBD1
TGTGCCAGCAGTTTAGCGGCGGGGCATGGTGAGCAGTACTTC	CASSLAAGHGEQYF	TRBV27	TRBJ2-7	-	-
TGTGCCAGCGGTGTCGGGACAGATACGCAGTATTTT	CASGVGTDTQYF	TRBV12-3/TRBV12-4	TRBJ2-3	few	-
TGTGCCAGCACGAAAGGCGGCCCGCAGTATTTT	CASTKGGPQYF	TRBV6-2/TRBV6-3	TRBJ2-3	-	-
TGCAGCGTTGGTAGCGAGTACAATGAGCAGTTCTTC	CSVGSEYNEQFF	TRBV29-1	TRBJ2-1	-	-
TGCGCCAGCAGCCAAGAAACGGGACAGGGGTATGGCTACACCTTC	CASSQETGQGYGYTF	TRBV4-1	TRBJ1-2	-	TRBD1
TGCGCCAGCAGCTTCGGGGAGGGGGACACTGAAGCTTTCTTT	CASSFGEGDTEAFF	TRBV5-1	TRBJ1-1	-	-
TGTGCCAGCAGCTTAATGCGGGGGGGCCAAGAGACCCAGTACTTC	CASSLMRGGQETQYF	TRBV7-9	TRBJ2-5	-	TRBD2
TGTGCCAGCACCTGGATCCCGGAGAATGGCTACACCTTC	CASTWIPENGYTF	TRBV5-8	TRBJ1-2	-	-
TGTGCCAGCAGTTACTCGATAAGTTCCGAGCAGTACTTC	CASSYSISSEQYF	TRBV6-2/TRBV6-3	TRBJ2-7	-	-
TGCGCCAGCAGCCAGGATCTCGACTCCTACAATGAGCAGTTCTTC	CASSQDLDSYNEQFF	TRBV4-1	TRBJ2-1	-	-
TGTGCCACCAGTGACCGGGGACAGGGTCTTATAGATACGCAGTATTTT	CATSDRGQGLIDTQYF	TRBV24-1	TRBJ2-3	-	TRBD1
TGCAGTGCTAGAGGGGCGGAATATAATTCACCCCTCCACTTT	CSARGAEYNSPLHF	TRBV20-1	TRBJ1-6	-	-
TGTGCCTGGAGTGTAGGGACCACCACAGATACGCAGTATTTT	CAWSVGTTTDTQYF	TRBV30	TRBJ2-3	-	-
TGCAGCGTTGAAGCGAGGGAGACAGGGCGAGGCTACACCTTC	CSVEARETGRGYTF	TRBV29-1	TRBJ1-2	-	TRBD1
TGTGCCAGCAGCACAACCCACGGGGTCGGGGCTTACGAGCAGTACTTC	CASSTTHGVGAYEQYF	TRBV13	TRBJ2-7	-	-
TGTGCCAGCAGTTACATGGACAGGACATACAATGAGCAGTTCTTC	CASSYMDRTYNEQFF	TRBV6-2/TRBV6-3	TRBJ2-1	-	TRBD1
TGTGCCAGCAGCCAAGGGGACGCCTTCTACGAGCAGTACTTC	CASSQGDAFYEQYF	TRBV3-1	TRBJ2-7	-	-
TGTGCCAGCAGTGGAGCCGGGGACTATGGCTACACCTTC	CASSGAGDYGYTF	TRBV6-5	TRBJ1-2	once	-